This TCR beta chain emerged from a study of blood T cell repertoires in COVID-19 (dated by TCRdb to 2019 to 2021). Study-wide context: Collaborator samples came from the United States, Italy and Spain and covered acute and convalescent phases of COVID-19. The samples were drawn from two sources: the first 160 participants of the ongoing ImmuneRACE study, and 950 to 1,500 subjects contributed by 6 global collaborators. The repertoires were released in a freely available public database meant as a resource for research on the immune response to SARS-CoV-2. Where available, HLA class I and class II types were obtained from metadata supplied by the sample provider rather than from assay-based typing. A de-identified subject ID, COVID-19 status, age in years and sex were almost always included in the sample metadata. The material from the prospective study consisted of cDNA or gDNA derived from T cells, B-cell-depleted T cells, or PBMCs. Subjects who had been exposed to COVID-19, were actively infected with it, or had recovered from it provided the deeply sampled blood TCRbeta repertoires that made up the dataset. Summary of the overall study and its limitations: Clinical and demographic metadata were provided uncurated, with the amount varying by source and participant.

Participants in the prospective study were aged roughly 18 to 100 years, lived in under 30 United States geographic areas, and enrolled through a virtual design. Cohort assignment in the prospective study relied on participant-reported clinical history from a screening survey and a study questionnaire. Recovered participants in ImmuneRACE Cohort 3 were defined by two consecutive negative NP/OP PCR tests, clearance by a healthcare professional, or resolution of symptoms. In the prospective study, whole blood, serum and a nasopharyngeal or oropharyngeal swab were collected from each participant by mobile phlebotomists. Additional blood draws and questionnaires over a 2-month period could optionally be provided by prospective study participants. Before DNA extraction, blood samples from the prospective study were shipped at room temperature or frozen. TCRbeta CDR3 regions were amplified from genomic DNA using the immunoSEQ Assay, a bias-controlled multiplex PCR. In the paper's pipeline: Within the assay, amplification of reference gene primers was used to estimate how many nucleated cells each sample contained. To quantify the absolute abundance of each unique TCRbeta CDR3 rearrangement, sequence reads were collapsed and filtered. For each sample, productive Simpson clonality was calculated as the square root of Simpson's diversity index over productive rearrangements. The table was pulled from immuneACCESS by TCRdb, which kept in-frame rearrangements only. Such tables lose some clones; where checked, under half of the loss comes from unresolved V genes, and the rest has no known cause. The D gene and trimming were derived from the DNA, and the V and J assignments and clone size from that table. For this sample the table gives roughly 320,000 clones, of which over 75% were detected only once. The ten top clones hold approximately 4.1% of the sample.

The CDR3 holds 18 amino acids from the cysteine to the phenylalanine. Only the CDR3 DNA is retained, 54 bases long and in frame from the first base. Trimming accounts for 8 bases at V and 2 bases at J, while the number of junction bases matched to no gene is 16. This clone has just one count. Its antigen is not yet known. No base qualities exist here, and no much larger clone lies one base off it. The sequence came from a man younger than 45 who had recovered from COVID-19. The V and J segments used are TRBV23-1 and TRBJ2-3; 10 middle bases align to TRBD2. TRBV23-1 is noted as an ORF with a role that remains uncertain. Sequencing used PBMCs or T cells enriched from blood (not recorded which). The nucleotide sequence is TGCGCCAGCGGGCTACTAGCGGGGTGGGTTCTTAACACAGATACGCAGTATTTT. The translation is CASGLLAGWVLNTDTQYF.